This T cell receptor (beta chain) was identified in a study of glioma-infiltrating T cells (dated by TCRdb to 2015 to 2016). Regarding the research as a whole: The study sequenced TCR alpha- and beta-chain repertoires from glioma tissue, from non-neoplastic brain tissue and from matched peripheral blood mononuclear cells. To measure how far tissue and blood T-cell populations diverged, each tissue-infiltrating repertoire was compared against the peripheral blood repertoire of the same patient. The paired cohort was made up of three low-grade glioma patients, several primary glioblastoma patients and three non-glioma patients who contributed non-neoplastic brain tissue.

Looking up the germline V gene yields CDR1 MDHEN and CDR2 SYDVKM. Spanning cysteine to phenylalanine, the CDR3 consists of 12 amino acids. Kept here is only the CDR3 DNA, which spans 36 bases and is read in frame from base 1. V is pared back by 5 bases and J by 4 bases, with 8 bases lying between the germline termini. The iRepertoire nested amplicon-rescue multiplex PCR (arm-PCR) platform was used to amplify TCR alpha and beta CDR3 regions from RNA. One-step reverse transcription and amplification used roughly 100-400 ng of tissue mRNA or PBMC total RNA as input. Following bead purification, Illumina adapters were added by a secondary multiplex PCR, and libraries between 200 and 400 bp were gel-purified. Internal 6-nucleotide barcodes were carried by the libraries and were used for demultiplexing. The libraries were sequenced on an Illumina MiSeq using 2x220 or 2x250 nucleotide paired-end reads. In the paper's pipeline: FLASH 1.2.11 was used to merge paired reads, and BWA-MEM then aligned the reads to the GRCh37 human genome before TRA and TRB reads were extracted. For V and J assignment, an IMGT-derived reference of cassette sequences and CDR3 motifs that included pseudogenes was used. Reads were translated in three frames, and productive CDR3s were defined by a C…FGXG motif without stop codons. A clonotype was defined as a unique combination of a V-J cassette pair and a CDR3 amino acid sequence. Reads were filtered by Hamming distance, thresholded by each sample's sequence error rate in mapped regions. TCRdb's own reprocessing of the public reads used fastp at Q25 and MiXCR and kept productive beta chains. Identical CDR3 protein sequences are pooled into one entry, listed with their most common genes and DNA. What appears here as the V and J calls and clone size reflects TCRdb's work, not the paper's. The sample has around 43,000 distinct CDR3 sequences on record, about 22% of them singletons. More than 5.5% of the sample is held by the ten biggest clonotypes.

Study-wide findings and limitations: The group comparisons were based on small numbers of patients: three non-neoplastic, three low-grade glioma and about eight glioblastoma patients. VJ-independent divergence between tissue and blood was lower than expected in non-neoplastic patients but higher than expected in all gliomas, particularly low-grade gliomas. Only a very small number of CDR3 sequences turned up in both tissue and blood, a result put down to high CDR3 diversity combined with limited sampling.

This clonotype was detected many times. The target of this receptor is not known. Base qualities were left out, and no much larger clone turns up one base away. Sample: glioma tissue, nonneoplastic brain tissue, or PBMCs (not recorded which). The sequence is built from TRBV28 and TRBJ2-5; the D segment could be TRBD1, given 6 matching bases. The TCR comes from a human donor with low-grade glioma or glioblastoma, undergoing nonglioma brain surgery, or in good health (not recorded which). The CDR3 loop reads CASSPDRETQYF. The DNA sequence is as follows: TGTGCCAGCAGTCCGGACAGAGAGACCCAGTACTTC.